Presented here are 17 T cell receptor beta chains from one specimen sequenced in a study of cytomegalovirus exposure and HLA in healthy donors. PCR primers comprised 60 Vbeta and 13 Jbeta primers. The data were produced by immunoSEQ multiplex PCR, yet TCRdb's version contains in-frame clones alone and is incomplete. Of around 220,000 clones in the sample, around three quarters were seen once. The sequencing sample was made of PBMCs. Source of these receptors: a man aged 35-49 years in good health and CMV-seronegative.

The V and J genes are TRBV5-1 and TRBJ1-4, with 7 bases lining up with TRBD1. Germline values: CDR1 SGHRS, CDR2 YFSETQ. This CDR3 region has 14 residues. The ends lost 7 bases at V and 3 bases at J; junction bases unmatched: 6. CDR3 coding DNA: TGCGCCAGCCGACCGGGACAGCCTAATGAAAAACTGTTTTTT. It encodes CASRPGQPNEKLFF.

This clone was observed a few times. The V gene is TRBV7-6, the J gene TRBJ2-7; 9 bases line up with TRBD2. Germline assignment: CDR1 SGHVS and CDR2 FNYEAQ. Germline trimming cut 5 bases from V and 4 bases from J; bases unmatched to any gene: 9. The CDR3 consists of 15 residues. As DNA, the CDR3 is TGTGCCAGCAGCCCACCAGCGGGGGGTTTATACGAGCAGTACTTC. Its protein product is CASSPPAGGLYEQYF.

This clone was seen more than once but under ten times. The chain couples TRBV7-6 to TRBJ2-1, with TRBD2 matching 14 bases. The CDR3 totals 17 residues. V gave up 6 bases and J gave up 5 bases; unmatched junction bases: 9. Germline V gives CDR1 SGHVS, CDR2 FNYEAQ. The CDR3: CASSKGTSGSVNNEQFF. DNA of the CDR3: TGTGCCAGCAGTAAAGGGACTAGCGGGAGTGTAAACAATGAGCAGTTCTTC.

The gene calls are TRBV7-2 and TRBJ1-1; a weak D match, TRBD1 (6 bases). Per germline, CDR1 SGHTA and CDR2 FQGNSA. V was clipped by 8 bases and J by 0 bases, with 13 bases between them. This CDR3 comprises 14 residues. CDR3 nucleotide sequence: TGTGCCAGCCCCCAGACAGGATTGAACACTGAAGCTTTCTTT. Translating gives CASPQTGLNTEAFF.

This rearrangement joins TRBV18 to TRBJ2-1, with 7 bases identical to TRBD2. This CDR3 region has 12 residues. Trimming at V came to 5 bases and at J to 9 bases, leaving 4 bases not matched to a gene. Germline CDR1 is KGHSH and CDR2 is LQKENI. As DNA, the CDR3 is TGTGCCAGCTCAACTAGCGCTACTGAGCAGTTCTTC. Amino acids: CASSTSATEQFF.

This clone appeared once. V is TRBV7-9 and J is TRBJ2-1; 8 bases line up with TRBD2. In germline, CDR1 is SEHNR, CDR2 FQNEAQ (reference sequence). V lost 2 bases, J lost 7 bases, and 7 bases stayed unmatched. This CDR3 spans 15 amino acids. The CDR3 protein is CASSLSGSLGNEQFF. The DNA of the CDR3 is TGTGCCAGCAGCTTAAGCGGGAGTTTAGGAAATGAGCAGTTCTTC. The complete variable domain, with remaining parts taken from reference TRBV7-9 and TRBJ2-1, reads DTGVSQNPRHKITKRGQNVTFRCDPISEHNRLYWYRQTLGQGPEFLTYFQNEAQLEKSRLLSDRFSAERPKGSFSTLEIQRTEQGDSAMYLCASSLSGSLGNEQFFGPGTRLTVL.

This clone has a handful of counts. CDR3 DNA sequence: TGTGCCAGCAGCCCACCTTGGGGACAGGGGGACTACGAGCAGTACTTC. Translated: CASSPPWGQGDYEQYF. The chain recombines TRBV7-2 with TRBJ2-7; 11 nucleotides align to TRBD1. Trimming removed 5 bases from V and 3 bases from J; junction bases left unmatched: 9. Germline lookup yields CDR1 SGHTA and CDR2 FQGNSA. The CDR3 is 16 residues long.

The V and J genes are TRBV30 and TRBJ1-6; possibly TRBD1 for D (5 bases). V lost 1 base and J lost 10, with 11 bases in between. CDR3 length: 13 amino acids. The germline V gene encodes CDR1 GTSNPN and CDR2 SVGIG (reference sequence). The CDR3 is CAWSGGGWSPLHF. CDR3 DNA sequence: TGTGCCTGGAGTGGGGGGGGTTGGTCACCCCTCCACTTT. The variable domain in full, with the rest retrieved from reference TRBV30 and TRBJ1-6, is SQTIHQWPATLVQPVGSPLSLECTVEGTSNPNLYWYRQAAGRGLQLLFYSVGIGQISSEVPQNLSASRPQDRQFILSSKKLLLSDSGFYLCAWSGGGWSPLHFGNGTRLTVT.

The rearrangement joins TRBV11-2 to TRBJ1-4; D is ambiguous. The CDR3 length is 13 residues. Germline CDR1 is SGHAT and CDR2 is FQNNGV. Trimming took 4 bases from V and 5 from J, leaving 8 bases between them. The CDR3 spells CASSSRMNEKLFF. In nucleotides, the CDR3 is TGTGCCAGCAGCTCGCGGATGAATGAAAAACTGTTTTTT.

The V and J genes are TRBV9 and TRBJ2-5, with TRBD2 as a possible D gene (5 bases). Trimming took off 4 bases at V and 2 bases at J, with 12 bases between the two ends. CDR1 SGDLS and CDR2 YYNGEE come from the germline V gene. The CDR3 spans 14 residues. This CDR3 reads CASSPWEPQETQYF. The CDR3 DNA reads as TGTGCCAGCAGCCCCTGGGAGCCTCAAGAGACCCAGTACTTC.

V and J are TRBV19 and TRBJ2-5, with TRBD1 matching 8 bases. This CDR3 is built from 14 residues. V was pared by 1 base and J by 4 bases, with 2 bases of the junction left unmatched. Germline V CDR1 and CDR2: LNHDA, SQIVND (reference sequence). This CDR3 is CASSIGQGAETQYF. The CDR3 DNA follows: TGTGCCAGTAGTATAGGGCAGGGGGCAGAGACCCAGTACTTC.

The CDR3 DNA reads TGTGCCAGCAGCTTAAACCCGGGGGGCGCAGATACGCAGTATTTT. Translated: CASSLNPGGADTQYF. This sequence joins TRBV7-3 and TRBJ2-3; D possibly corresponds to TRBD2 (7 bases). The germline V and J ends were trimmed by 1 base and 4 bases, with 12 bases remaining between them. This CDR3 is built from 15 residues. In germline, CDR1 is SGHTA, CDR2 FQGTGA.

This clone turned up a few times. This chain connects TRBV5-1 to TRBJ2-1; possibly TRBD2 for D (6 bases). Trimming left V 6 bases short and J 4 bases short, with 23 bases between. There are 17 residues in the CDR3. Per the germline V gene, CDR1 is SGHRS and CDR2 is YFSETQ. The CDR3 protein is CASTFKPGREVYNEQFF. The CDR3 nucleotides are TGCGCCAGCACCTTTAAACCGGGGCGGGAAGTTTACAATGAGCAGTTCTTC.

Of note for this clone: The sample has other DNA sequences that encode this CDR3 too. The V gene is TRBV4-1, the J gene TRBJ2-7; 10 bases map to TRBD2. Per the germline V gene, CDR1 is MGHRA and CDR2 is YSYEKL. This CDR3 spans 15 amino acids. V lost 1 base and J lost 2; bases outside the gene matches: 2. As DNA, the CDR3 is TGCGCCAGCAGCCAAGGGACTAGCGGAGCCTACGAGCAGTACTTC. This translates into CASSQGTSGAYEQYF.

This chain joins TRBV9 and TRBJ1-6; the D is unclear. V lost 5 bases, J lost 5 bases, and 8 bases lay in between. Germline loops: CDR1 SGDLS, CDR2 YYNGEE. The CDR3 length is 13 residues. The CDR3 DNA is TGTGCCAGCAGGACACACGATAATTCACCCCTCCACTTT. This gives the protein CASRTHDNSPLHF.

The chain carries TRBV19 and TRBJ2-7; 9 nucleotides align to TRBD2. The CDR3 has 14 residues. From germline, CDR1 is LNHDA and CDR2 SQIVND (reference sequence). V lost 5 bases to trimming and J lost 6 bases; unmatched junction nucleotides: 8. CDR3 coding DNA: TGTGCCAGTAGTGCACTAGCGGGTGTTGGCGAGCAGTACTTC. Residues: CASSALAGVGEQYF.

This clone was recorded only once. The chain recombines TRBV18 with TRBJ2-7; 16 positions agree with TRBD2. V shed 6 bases, J shed 4 bases, and the junction held 9 bases outside the gene matches. From germline, CDR1 is KGHSH and CDR2 LQKENI. This CDR3 has 17 residues. CDR3 in DNA: TGTGCCAGCTCGCCAACGGGACTAGCGGGGGGGCCGTACGAGCAGTACTTC. It is translated as CASSPTGLAGGPYEQYF.